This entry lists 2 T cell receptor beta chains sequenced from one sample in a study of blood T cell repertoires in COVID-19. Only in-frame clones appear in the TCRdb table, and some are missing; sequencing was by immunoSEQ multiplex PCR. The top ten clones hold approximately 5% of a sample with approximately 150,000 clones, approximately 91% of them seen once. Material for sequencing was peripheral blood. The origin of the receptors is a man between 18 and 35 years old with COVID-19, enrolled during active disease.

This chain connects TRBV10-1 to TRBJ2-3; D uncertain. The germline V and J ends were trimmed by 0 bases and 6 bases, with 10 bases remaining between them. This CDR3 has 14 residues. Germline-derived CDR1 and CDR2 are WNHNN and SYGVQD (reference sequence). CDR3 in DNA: TGCGCCAGCAGTGAGTCATTGGAGCCCGATACGCAGTATTTT. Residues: CASSESLEPDTQYF.

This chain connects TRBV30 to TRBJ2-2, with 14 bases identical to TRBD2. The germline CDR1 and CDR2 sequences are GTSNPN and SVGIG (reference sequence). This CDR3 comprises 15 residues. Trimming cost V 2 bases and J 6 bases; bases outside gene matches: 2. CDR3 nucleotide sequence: TGTGCCTGGAGTAAGGGACTAGCGGGGGCCGGGGAGCTGTTTTTT. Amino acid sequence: CAWSKGLAGAGELFF.